This T cell receptor (beta chain) was obtained from a study of OX40 agonist ivuxolimab in advanced cancers. Broader study findings: Antigen specificity of clonally expanded peripheral T cells was not established. People who partly responded at 0.1-3.0 mg/kg had some of the least clonal expansion seen.

Trimming took 1 base from V and 5 from J, leaving 17 bases between them. The length of the CDR3 is 16 residues. CDR1 and CDR2 (germline): SGHVS, FNYEAQ. Points on this clone: Antigen unknown.

Data came from immunoSEQ multiplex PCR; TCRdb stores just in-frame clones and leaves some out. The repertoire has approximately 58,000 clones, 86% of them found once; the top ten carry nearly 0.9%. J is TRBJ2-5 and V is TRBV7-6; D unclear. The sequence derives from an adult with an advanced solid tumor such as melanoma, head and neck, liver or kidney cancer. Sample: CD4+ or CD8+ T cells sorted from blood, taken in a trial of the OX40 agonist ivuxolimab. CDR3 amino acids: CASSLVIPGRGETQYF. CDR3 bases: TGTGCCAGCAGCTTAGTAATTCCAGGTCGTGGGGAGACCCAGTACTTC.